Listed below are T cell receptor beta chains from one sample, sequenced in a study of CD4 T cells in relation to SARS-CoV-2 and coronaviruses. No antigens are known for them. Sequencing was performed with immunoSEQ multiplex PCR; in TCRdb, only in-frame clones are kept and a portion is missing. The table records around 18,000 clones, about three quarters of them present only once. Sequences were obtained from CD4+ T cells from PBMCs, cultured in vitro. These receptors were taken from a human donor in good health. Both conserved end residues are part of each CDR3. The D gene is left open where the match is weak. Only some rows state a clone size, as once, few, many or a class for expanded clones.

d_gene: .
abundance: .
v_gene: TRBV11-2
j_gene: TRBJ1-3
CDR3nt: TGTGCCAGCAGCTGGGGCAGGGCTGGAAACACCATATATTTT
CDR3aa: CASSWGRAGNTIYF

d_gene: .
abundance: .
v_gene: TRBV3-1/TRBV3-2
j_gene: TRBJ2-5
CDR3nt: TGTGCCAGCAGCCAAGGGGGGGAGACCCAGTACTTC
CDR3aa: CASSQGGETQYF

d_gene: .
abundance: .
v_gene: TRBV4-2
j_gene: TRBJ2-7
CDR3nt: TGTGCCAGCAGCCAATTGACGGTCTCGGGCGAGCAGTACTTC
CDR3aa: CASSQLTVSGEQYF

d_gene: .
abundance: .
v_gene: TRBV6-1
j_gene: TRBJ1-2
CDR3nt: TGTGCCAGCAGTGAAAGTTCAGTTTATGGCTACACCTTC
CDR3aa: CASSESSVYGYTF

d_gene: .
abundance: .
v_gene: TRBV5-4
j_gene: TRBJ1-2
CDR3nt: TGTGCCAGCAGCGAACTTAAACAGGGTCTTGGCTACACCTTC
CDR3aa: CASSELKQGLGYTF

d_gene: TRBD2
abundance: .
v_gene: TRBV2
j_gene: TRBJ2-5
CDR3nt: TGTGCCAGCAGTCCGGGACTAGCGGGAGTAGAGACCCAGTACTTC
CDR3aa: CASSPGLAGVETQYF

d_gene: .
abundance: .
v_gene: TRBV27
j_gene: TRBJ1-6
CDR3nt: TGTGCCAGCAGTTTACGGGACGTCAATTCACCCCTCCACTTT
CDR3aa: CASSLRDVNSPLHF

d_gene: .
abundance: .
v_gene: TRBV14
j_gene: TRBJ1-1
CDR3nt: TGTGCCAGCAGCCACAGGTTCGGGACTGAAGCTTTCTTT
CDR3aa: CASSHRFGTEAFF

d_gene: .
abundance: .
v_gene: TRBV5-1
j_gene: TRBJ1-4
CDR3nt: TGCGCCAGCAGCTCGGACACCGCAACTAATGAAAAACTGTTTTTT
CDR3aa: CASSSDTATNEKLFF

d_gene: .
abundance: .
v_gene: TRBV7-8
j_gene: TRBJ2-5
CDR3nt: TGTGCCAGCAGCTTAGGAACCAACAGAGAGACCCAGTACTTC
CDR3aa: CASSLGTNRETQYF

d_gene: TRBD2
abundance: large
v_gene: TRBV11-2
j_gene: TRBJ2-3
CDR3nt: TGTGCCAGCAGCTTACTAGCGGGAGGGACAGATACGCAGTATTTT
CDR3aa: CASSLLAGGTDTQYF

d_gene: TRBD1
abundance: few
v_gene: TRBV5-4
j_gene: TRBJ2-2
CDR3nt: TGTGCCAGCAGGGACAGGGTGACCGGGGAGCTGTTTTTT
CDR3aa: CASRDRVTGELFF

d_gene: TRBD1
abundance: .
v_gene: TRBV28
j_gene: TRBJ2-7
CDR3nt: TGTGCCAGCAGTTTAGGTGCGGGACAGGGTAGCGAGCAGTACTTC
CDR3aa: CASSLGAGQGSEQYF

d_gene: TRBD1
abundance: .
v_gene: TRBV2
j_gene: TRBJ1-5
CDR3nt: TGTGCCAGCAGGGACAGGTACAGCAATCAGCCCCAGCATTTT
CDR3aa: CASRDRYSNQPQHF

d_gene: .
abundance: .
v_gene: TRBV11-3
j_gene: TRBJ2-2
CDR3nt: TGTGCCAGCAGCCCCCGGGACACAGACACCGGGGAGCTGTTTTTT
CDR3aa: CASSPRDTDTGELFF

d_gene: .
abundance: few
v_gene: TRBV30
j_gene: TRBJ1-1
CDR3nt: TGTGCCTGGAACTGGGACGGGAACACTGAAGCTTTCTTT
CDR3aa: CAWNWDGNTEAFF

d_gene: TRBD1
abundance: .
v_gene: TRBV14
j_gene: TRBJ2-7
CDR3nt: TGTGCCAGCAGCCTCGCCCCCACTAGGGGGCCTGAGCAGTACTTC
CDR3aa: CASSLAPTRGPEQYF

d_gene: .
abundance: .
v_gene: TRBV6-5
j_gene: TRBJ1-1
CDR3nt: TGTGCCAGCAGTTACGCGAGGGCCCAAGACACTGAAGCTTTCTTT
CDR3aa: CASSYARAQDTEAFF

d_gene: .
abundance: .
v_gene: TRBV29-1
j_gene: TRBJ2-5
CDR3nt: TGCAGCGTTCAGGCGCCACAAGAGACCCAGTACTTC
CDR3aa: CSVQAPQETQYF

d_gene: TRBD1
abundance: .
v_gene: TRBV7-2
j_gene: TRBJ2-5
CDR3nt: TGTGCCAGCAGCTTCACCGGGACAGAAGAGACCCAGTACTTC
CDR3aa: CASSFTGTEETQYF

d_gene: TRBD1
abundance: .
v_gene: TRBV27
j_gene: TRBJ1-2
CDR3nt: TGTGCCAGCAGCGAGGACAGGAGAAATGGCTACACCTTC
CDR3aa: CASSEDRRNGYTF

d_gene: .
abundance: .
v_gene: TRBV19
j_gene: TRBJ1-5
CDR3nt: TGTGCCAGTATGGGGTGGGGCAATCAGCCCCAGCATTTT
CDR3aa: CASMGWGNQPQHF

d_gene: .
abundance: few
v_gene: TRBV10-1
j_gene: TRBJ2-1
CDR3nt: TGCGCCAGCAGTGAGGAGGGGTTACCCTACAATGAGCAGTTCTTC
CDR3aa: CASSEEGLPYNEQFF

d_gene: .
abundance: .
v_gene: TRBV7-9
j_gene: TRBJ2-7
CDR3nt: TGTGCCAGCAGCTCCCCCCCCTACGAGCAGTACTTC
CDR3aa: CASSSPPYEQYF